This T cell receptor (beta chain) was recorded in a study of CD8 T cells in ankylosing spondylitis. TCRdb fed the 5' RACE reads into MiXCR, producing one record per CDR3 protein. The sample lists under 200,000 distinct CDR3 sequences; roughly 12% were seen once. Notes on the study in general: Disease-associated clonotypes exhibited CD8+ identity and were relatively infrequent in peripheral blood. Apparently characteristic of ankylosing spondylitis blood was a TCR beta motif (under ten highly homologous variants). A number of the motif variants had already been described in reactive arthritis synovial fluid and blood. The study looked at matched synovial fluid samples from ankylosing spondylitis patients. Disease-linked clones were reported to be significantly enriched there.

The table lists this clonotype with many counts. The antigen remains unidentified. CDR1 is SGHRS, CDR2 YFSETQ, per germline. The CDR3 is 13 residues long. Trimming pared 4 bases from V and 5 bases from J, leaving 12 bases between. V and J are TRBV5-1 and TRBJ1-1, with D possibly being TRBD1 (6 bases). Specimen: blood, either unsorted or a sorted T cell fraction (not recorded which). This sequence was found in a male donor with ankylosing spondylitis or in good health (not recorded which). In DNA form, the CDR3 reads TGCGCCAGCAGCCGGGCAGGGGTTACTGAAGCTTTCTTT. Protein product: CASSRAGVTEAFF. Complete variable domain (other parts from reference TRBV5-1 and TRBJ1-1): KAGVTQTPRYLIKTRGQQVTLSCSPISGHRSVSWYQQTPGQGLQFLFEYFSETQRNKGNFPGRFSGRQFSNSRSEMNVSTLELGDSALYLCASSRAGVTEAFFGQGTRLTVV.